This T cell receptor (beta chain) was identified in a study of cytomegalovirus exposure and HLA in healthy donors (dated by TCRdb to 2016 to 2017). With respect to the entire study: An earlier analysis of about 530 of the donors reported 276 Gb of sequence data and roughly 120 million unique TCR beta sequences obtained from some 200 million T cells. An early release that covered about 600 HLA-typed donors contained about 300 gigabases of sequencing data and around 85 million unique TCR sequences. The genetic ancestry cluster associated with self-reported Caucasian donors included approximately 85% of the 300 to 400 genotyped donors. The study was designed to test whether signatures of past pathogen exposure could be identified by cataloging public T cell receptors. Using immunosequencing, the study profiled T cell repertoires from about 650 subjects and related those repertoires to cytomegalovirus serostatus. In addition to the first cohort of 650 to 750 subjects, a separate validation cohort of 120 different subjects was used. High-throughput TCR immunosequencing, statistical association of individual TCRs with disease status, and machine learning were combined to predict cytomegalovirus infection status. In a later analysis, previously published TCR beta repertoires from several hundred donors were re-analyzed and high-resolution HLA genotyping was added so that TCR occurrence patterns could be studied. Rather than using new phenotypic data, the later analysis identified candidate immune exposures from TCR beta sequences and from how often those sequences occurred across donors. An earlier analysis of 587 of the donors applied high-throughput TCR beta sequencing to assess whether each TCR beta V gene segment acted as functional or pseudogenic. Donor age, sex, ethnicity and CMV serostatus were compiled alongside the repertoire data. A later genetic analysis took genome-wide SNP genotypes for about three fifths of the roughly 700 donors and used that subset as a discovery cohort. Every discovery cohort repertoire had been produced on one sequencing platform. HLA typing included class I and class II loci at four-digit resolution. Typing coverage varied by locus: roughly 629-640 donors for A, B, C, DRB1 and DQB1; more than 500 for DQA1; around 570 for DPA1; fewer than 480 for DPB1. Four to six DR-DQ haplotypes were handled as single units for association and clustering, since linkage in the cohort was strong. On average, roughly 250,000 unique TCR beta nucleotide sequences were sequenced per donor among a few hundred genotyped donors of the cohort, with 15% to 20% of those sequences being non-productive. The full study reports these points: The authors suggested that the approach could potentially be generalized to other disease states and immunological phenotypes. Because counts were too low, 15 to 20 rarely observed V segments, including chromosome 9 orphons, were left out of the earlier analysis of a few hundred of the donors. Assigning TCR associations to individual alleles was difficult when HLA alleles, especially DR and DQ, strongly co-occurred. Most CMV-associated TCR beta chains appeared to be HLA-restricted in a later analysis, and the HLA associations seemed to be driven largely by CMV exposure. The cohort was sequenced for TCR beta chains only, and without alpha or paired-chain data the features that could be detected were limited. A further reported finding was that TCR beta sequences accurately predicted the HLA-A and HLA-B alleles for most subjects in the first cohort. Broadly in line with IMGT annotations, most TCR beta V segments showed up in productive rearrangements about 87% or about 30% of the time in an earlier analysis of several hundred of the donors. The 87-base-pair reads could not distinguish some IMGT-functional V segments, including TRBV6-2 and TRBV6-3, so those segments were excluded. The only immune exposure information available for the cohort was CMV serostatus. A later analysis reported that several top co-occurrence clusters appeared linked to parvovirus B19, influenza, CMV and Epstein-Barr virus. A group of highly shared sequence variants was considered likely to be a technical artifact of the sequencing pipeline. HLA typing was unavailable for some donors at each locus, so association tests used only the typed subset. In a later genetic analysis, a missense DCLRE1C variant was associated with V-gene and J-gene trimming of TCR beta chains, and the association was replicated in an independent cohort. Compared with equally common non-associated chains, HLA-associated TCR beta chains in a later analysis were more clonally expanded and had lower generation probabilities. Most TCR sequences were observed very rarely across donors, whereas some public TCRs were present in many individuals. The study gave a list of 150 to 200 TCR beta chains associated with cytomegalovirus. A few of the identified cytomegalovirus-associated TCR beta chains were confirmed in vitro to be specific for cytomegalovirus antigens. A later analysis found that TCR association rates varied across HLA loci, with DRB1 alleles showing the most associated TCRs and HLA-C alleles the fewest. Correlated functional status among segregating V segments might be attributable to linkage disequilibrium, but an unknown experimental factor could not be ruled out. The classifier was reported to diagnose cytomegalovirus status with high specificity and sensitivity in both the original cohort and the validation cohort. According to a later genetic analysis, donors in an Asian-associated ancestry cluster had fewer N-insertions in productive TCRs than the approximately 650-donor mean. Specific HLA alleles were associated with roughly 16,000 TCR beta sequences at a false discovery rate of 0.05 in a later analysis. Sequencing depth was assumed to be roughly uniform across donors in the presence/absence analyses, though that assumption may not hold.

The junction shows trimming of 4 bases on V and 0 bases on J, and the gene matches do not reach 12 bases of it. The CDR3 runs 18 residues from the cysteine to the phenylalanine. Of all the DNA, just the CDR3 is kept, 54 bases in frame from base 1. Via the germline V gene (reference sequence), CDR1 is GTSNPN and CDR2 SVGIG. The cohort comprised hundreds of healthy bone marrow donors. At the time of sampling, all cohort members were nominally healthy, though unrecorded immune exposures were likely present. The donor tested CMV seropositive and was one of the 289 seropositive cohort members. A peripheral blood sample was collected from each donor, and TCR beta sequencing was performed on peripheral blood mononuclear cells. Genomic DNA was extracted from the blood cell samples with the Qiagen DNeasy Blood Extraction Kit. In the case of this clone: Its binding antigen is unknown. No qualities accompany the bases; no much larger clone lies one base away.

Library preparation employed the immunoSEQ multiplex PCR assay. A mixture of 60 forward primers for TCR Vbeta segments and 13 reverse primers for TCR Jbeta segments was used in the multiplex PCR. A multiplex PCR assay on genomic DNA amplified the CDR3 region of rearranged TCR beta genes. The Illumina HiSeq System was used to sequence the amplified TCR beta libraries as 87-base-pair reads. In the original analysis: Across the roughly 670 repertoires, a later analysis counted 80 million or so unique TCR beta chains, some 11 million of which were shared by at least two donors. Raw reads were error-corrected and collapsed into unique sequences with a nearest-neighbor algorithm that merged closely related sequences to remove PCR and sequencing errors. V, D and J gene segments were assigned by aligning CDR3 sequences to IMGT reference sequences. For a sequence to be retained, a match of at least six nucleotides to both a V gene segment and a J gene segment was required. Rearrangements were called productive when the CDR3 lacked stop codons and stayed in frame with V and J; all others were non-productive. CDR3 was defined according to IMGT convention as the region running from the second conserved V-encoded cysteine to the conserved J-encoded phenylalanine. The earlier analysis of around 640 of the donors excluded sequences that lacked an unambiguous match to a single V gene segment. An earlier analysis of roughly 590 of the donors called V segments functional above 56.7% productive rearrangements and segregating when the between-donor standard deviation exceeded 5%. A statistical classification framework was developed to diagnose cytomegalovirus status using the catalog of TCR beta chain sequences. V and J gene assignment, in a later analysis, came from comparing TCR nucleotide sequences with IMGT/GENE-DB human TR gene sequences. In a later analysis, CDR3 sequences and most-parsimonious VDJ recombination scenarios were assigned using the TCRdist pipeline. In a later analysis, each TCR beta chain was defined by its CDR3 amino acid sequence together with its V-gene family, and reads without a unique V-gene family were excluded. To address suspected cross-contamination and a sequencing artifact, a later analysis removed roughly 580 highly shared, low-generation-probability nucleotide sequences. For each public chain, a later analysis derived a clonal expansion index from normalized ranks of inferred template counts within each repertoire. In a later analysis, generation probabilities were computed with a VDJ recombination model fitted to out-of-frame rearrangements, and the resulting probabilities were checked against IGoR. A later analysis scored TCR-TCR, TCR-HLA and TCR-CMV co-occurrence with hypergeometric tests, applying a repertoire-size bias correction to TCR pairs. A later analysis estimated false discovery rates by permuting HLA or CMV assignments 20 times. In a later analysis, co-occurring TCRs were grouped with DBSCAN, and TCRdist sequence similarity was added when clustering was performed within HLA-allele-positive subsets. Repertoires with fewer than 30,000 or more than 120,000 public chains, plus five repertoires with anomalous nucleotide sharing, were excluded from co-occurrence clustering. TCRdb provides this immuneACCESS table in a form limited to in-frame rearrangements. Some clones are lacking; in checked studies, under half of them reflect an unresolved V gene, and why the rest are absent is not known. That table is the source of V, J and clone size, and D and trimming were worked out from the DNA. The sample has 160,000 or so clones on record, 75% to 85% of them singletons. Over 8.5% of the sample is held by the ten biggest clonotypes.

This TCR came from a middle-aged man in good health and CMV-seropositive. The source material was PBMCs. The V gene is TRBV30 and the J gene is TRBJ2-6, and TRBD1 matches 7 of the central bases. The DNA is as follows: TGTGCCTGGAAGGGGACAGCGAGTATCCCCTCTGGGGCCAACGTCCTGACTTTC. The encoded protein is CAWKGTASIPSGANVLTF.